This T cell receptor (beta chain) was identified in a study of blood T cell repertoires in COVID-19. Study at large: Samples taken during acute and convalescent COVID-19 were collected in the United States, Italy and Spain. PBMCs, B-cell-depleted T cells, or T cells were the source of the cDNA or gDNA that made up the material.

How the authors handled the data: Amplifying reference gene primers gave estimates of nucleated cell counts. Method: immunoSEQ multiplex PCR; TCRdb's copy keeps in-frame clones and lacks some. D and trimming come from the DNA, and the V and J calls and clone size come from that table. Of 470,000 or so clones listed, more than 85% are singletons. The CDR3 runs 17 residues. The germline V gene encodes CDR1 SEHNR and CDR2 FQNEAQ (reference sequence). After removal of 5 bases from V and 9 bases from J, the junction contained 14 bases not matched to a gene. In this sample, this clone turned up a few times.

The source of this sequence is a woman aged 25 to 39 with acute or convalescent COVID-19. The rearrangement joins TRBV7-9 to TRBJ2-1; the match to TRBD2 covers 12 bases. Sequencing input: peripheral blood. CDR3 in amino acids: CASSPRGLAGGPSEQFF. The DNA for the CDR3 is TGTGCCAGCAGCCCGCGAGGGCTAGCGGGGGGGCCCAGTGAGCAGTTCTTC. The full variable domain, its missing parts supplied by reference TRBV7-9 and TRBJ2-1, is DTGVSQNPRHKITKRGQNVTFRCDPISEHNRLYWYRQTLGQGPEFLTYFQNEAQLEKSRLLSDRFSAERPKGSFSTLEIQRTEQGDSAMYLCASSPRGLAGGPSEQFFGPGTRLTVL.